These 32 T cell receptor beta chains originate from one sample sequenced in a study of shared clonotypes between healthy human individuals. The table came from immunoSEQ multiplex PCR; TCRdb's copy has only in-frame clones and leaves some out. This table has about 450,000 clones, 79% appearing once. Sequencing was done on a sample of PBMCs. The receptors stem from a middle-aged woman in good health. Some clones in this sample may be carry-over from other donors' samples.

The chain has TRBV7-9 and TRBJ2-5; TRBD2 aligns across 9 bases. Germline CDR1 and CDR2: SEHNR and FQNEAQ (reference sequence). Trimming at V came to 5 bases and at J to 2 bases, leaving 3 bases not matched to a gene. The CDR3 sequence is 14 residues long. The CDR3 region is CASSGSGGQETQYF. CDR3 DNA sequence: TGTGCCAGCAGCGGCAGCGGGGGGCAAGAGACCCAGTACTTC.

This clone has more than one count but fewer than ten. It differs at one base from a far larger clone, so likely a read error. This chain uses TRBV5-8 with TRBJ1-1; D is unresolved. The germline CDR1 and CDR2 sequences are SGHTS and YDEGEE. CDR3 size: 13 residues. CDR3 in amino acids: CASSSTSNTEALF. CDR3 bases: TGTGCCAGCAGTTCCACATCGAACACTGAAGCTCTCTTT.

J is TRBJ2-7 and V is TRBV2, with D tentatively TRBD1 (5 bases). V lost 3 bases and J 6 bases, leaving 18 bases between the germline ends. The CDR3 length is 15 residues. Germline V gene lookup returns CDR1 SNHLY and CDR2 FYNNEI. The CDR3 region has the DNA TGTGCCAGCAGTGAGACCCGACAGTCAACCGGCGAGCAGTACTTC. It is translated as CASSETRQSTGEQYF. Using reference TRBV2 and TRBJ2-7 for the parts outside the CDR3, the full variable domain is EPEVTQTPSHQVTQMGQEVILRCVPISNHLYFYWYRQILGQKVEFLVSFYNNEISEKSEIFDDQFSVERPDGSNFTLKIRSTKLEDSAMYFCASSETRQSTGEQYFGPGTRLTVT.

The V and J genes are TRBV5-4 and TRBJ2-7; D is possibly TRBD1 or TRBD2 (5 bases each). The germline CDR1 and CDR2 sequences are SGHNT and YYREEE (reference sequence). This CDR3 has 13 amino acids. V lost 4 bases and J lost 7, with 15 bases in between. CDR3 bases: TGTGCCAGCAGCGTGGGACGTCGAGGAGAGCAGTACTTC. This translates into CASSVGRRGEQYF.

The CDR3 sequence is CASSTRGDQPQHF. The CDR3 coding sequence is TGTGCCAGCAGCACAAGAGGGGATCAGCCCCAGCATTTT. The chain links TRBV6-1 to TRBJ1-5; a possible D gene is TRBD1 (5 bases). CDR1 MNHNS and CDR2 SASEGT come from the germline V gene. The CDR3 totals 13 residues. The germline V and J ends were trimmed by 6 bases and 5 bases, with 11 bases remaining between them.

The CDR3 DNA reads TGTGCCAGCTGTGTTAGCAATCAGCCCCAGCATTTT. It yields the protein CASCVSNQPQHF. The rearrangement joins TRBV28 to TRBJ1-5; D remains unclear. The germline V gene encodes CDR1 MDHEN and CDR2 SYDVKM. Trimming took off 8 bases at V and 0 bases at J, with 5 bases between the two ends. The CDR3 sequence is 12 residues long.

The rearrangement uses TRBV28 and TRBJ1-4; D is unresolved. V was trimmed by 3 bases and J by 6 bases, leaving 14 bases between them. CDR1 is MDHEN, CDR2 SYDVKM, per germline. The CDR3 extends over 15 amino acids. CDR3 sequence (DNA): TGTGCCAGCAGTTTGGATCGGCAGACTGATGAAAAACTGTTTTTT. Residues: CASSLDRQTDEKLFF.

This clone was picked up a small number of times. CDR3 in DNA: TGTGCTAGTGGTTTGGGGCAGGGTATCACTGAAGCTTTCTTT. The encoded protein is CASGLGQGITEAFF. The chain is built from TRBV12-5 and TRBJ1-1, with a tentative D call TRBD1 (5 bases). This CDR3 spans 14 amino acids. Germline assignment: CDR1 LGHNT and CDR2 FRNRAP. V dropped 1 base and J dropped 4 bases, with 10 bases sitting between them.

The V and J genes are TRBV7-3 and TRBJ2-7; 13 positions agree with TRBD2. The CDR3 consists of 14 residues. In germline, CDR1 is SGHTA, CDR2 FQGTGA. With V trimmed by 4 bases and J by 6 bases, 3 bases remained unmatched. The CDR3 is CASSSLAGGGEQYF. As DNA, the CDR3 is TGTGCCAGCAGCTCACTAGCGGGAGGGGGCGAGCAGTACTTC.

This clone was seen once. CDR3 protein: CASSPGGGGEQFF. In nucleotides, the CDR3 is TGTGCCAGCTCACCAGGAGGCGGGGGTGAGCAGTTCTTC. V is TRBV18 and J is TRBJ2-1; 7 bases are a match to TRBD2. The CDR3 has 13 residues. The germline gives CDR1 KGHSH, CDR2 LQKENI. With 2 bases clipped from V and 9 bases from J, the junction kept 4 bases outside the gene matches. The full variable domain, completed using reference TRBV18 and TRBJ2-1, is NAGVMQNPRHLVRRRGQEARLRCSPMKGHSHVYWYRQLPEEGLKFMVYLQKENIIDESGMPKERFSAEFPKEGPSILRIQQVVRGDSAAYFCASSPGGGGEQFFGPGTRLTVL.

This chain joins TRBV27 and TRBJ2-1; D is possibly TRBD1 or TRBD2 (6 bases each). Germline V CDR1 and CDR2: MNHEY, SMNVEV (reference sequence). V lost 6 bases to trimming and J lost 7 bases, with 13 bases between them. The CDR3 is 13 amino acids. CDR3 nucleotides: TGTGCCAGCAGGCCCACAGGGAGGAATGAGCAGTTCTTC. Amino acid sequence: CASRPTGRNEQFF.

The CDR3 DNA follows: TGTGCCAGCAGTTTCGCCTACAGGGGAGGTACTGAAGCTTTCTTT. Translating gives CASSFAYRGGTEAFF. The V and J genes are TRBV28 and TRBJ1-1; TRBD1 aligns across 7 bases. The V gene end was trimmed by 3 bases and the J gene end by 5 bases; junction bases not matched to a gene: 9. The CDR3 sequence is 15 residues long. Per germline, CDR1 MDHEN and CDR2 SYDVKM.

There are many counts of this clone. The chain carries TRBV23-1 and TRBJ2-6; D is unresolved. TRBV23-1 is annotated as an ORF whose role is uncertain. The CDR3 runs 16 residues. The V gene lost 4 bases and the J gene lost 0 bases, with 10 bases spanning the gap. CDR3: CASSRTTCSGANVLTF. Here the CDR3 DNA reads TGCGCCAGCAGTCGTACCACTTGCTCTGGGGCCAACGTCCTGACTTTC.

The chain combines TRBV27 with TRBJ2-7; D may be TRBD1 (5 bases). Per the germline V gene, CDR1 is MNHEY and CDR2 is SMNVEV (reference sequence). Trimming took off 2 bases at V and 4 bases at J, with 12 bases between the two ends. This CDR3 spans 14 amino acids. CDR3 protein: CASSLAAGKYEQYF. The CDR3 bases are TGTGCCAGCAGTTTAGCGGCAGGGAAGTACGAGCAGTACTTC.

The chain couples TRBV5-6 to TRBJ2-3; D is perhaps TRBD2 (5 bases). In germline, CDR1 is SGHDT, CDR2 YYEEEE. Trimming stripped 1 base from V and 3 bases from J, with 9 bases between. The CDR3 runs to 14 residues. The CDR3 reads CASSLTSFTDTQYF. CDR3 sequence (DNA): TGTGCCAGCAGCTTGACTAGTTTTACAGATACGCAGTATTTT.

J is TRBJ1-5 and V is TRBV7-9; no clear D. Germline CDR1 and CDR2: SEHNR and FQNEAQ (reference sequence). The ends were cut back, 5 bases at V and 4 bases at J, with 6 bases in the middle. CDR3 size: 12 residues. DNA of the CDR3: TGTGCCAGCAGCCTGGTTAATCAGCCCCAGCATTTT. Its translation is CASSLVNQPQHF.

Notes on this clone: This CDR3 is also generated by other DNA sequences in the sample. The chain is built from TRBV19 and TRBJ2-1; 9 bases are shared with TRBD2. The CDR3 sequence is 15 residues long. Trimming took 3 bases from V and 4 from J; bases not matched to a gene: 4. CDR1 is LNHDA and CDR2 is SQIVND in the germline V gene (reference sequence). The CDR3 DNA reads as TGTGCCAGTAGTATCACTAGCGGGCTTTACAATGAGCAGTTCTTC. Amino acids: CASSITSGLYNEQFF.

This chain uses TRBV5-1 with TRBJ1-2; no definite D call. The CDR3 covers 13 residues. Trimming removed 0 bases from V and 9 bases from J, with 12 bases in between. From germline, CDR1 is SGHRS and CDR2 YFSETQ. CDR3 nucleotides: TGCGCCAGCAGCTTGGAGCAGGCAGCGAGCTACACCTTC. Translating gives CASSLEQAASYTF.

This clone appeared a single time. The CDR3 region has the DNA TGTGCCAGCCAGACAGGGGGCGGGGAGACCCAGTACTTC. Translating gives CASQTGGGETQYF. The gene calls are TRBV2 and TRBJ2-5; TRBD1 matches 10 bases. Germline V gene data show CDR1 as SNHLY and CDR2 as FYNNEI. The CDR3 runs to 13 residues. Trimming removed 8 bases from V and 5 bases from J; junction bases left unmatched: 5. Filled out from reference TRBV2 and TRBJ2-5, the complete variable domain reads EPEVTQTPSHQVTQMGQEVILRCVPISNHLYFYWYRQILGQKVEFLVSFYNNEISEKSEIFDDQFSVERPDGSNFTLKIRSTKLEDSAMYFCASQTGGGETQYFGPGTRLLVL.

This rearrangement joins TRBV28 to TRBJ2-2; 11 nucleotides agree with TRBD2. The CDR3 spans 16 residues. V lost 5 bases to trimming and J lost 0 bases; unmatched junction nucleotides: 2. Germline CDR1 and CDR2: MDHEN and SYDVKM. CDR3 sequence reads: CASSPGLAANTGELFF. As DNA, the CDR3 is TGTGCCAGCAGTCCGGGACTAGCGGCGAACACCGGGGAGCTGTTTTTT.

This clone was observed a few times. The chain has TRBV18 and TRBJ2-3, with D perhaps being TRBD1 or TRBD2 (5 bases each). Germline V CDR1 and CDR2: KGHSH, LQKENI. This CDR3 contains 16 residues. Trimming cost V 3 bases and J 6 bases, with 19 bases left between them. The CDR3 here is CASSPSLGTREDTQYF. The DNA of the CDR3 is TGTGCCAGCTCACCTTCTTTGGGGACCCGCGAGGATACGCAGTATTTT.

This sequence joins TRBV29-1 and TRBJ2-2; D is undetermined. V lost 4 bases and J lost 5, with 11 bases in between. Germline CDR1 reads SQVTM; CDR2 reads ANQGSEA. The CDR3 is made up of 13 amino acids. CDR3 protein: CSVGHSSTGELFF. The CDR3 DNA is TGCAGCGTTGGTCATTCGAGTACCGGGGAGCTGTTTTTT.

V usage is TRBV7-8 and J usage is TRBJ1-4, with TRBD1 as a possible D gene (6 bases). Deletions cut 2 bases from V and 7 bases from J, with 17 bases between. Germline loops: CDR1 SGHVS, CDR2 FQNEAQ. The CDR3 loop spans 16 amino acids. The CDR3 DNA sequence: TGTGCCAGCAGCTTACCCGGGACATCTCGGAGTGAAAAACTGTTTTTT. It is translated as CASSLPGTSRSEKLFF.

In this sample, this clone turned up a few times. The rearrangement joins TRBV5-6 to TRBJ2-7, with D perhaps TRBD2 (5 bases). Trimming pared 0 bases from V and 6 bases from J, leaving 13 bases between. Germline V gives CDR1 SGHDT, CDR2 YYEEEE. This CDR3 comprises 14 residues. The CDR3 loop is CASSLGVGEREQYF. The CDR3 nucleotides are TGTGCCAGCAGCTTGGGAGTTGGGGAGCGCGAGCAGTACTTC. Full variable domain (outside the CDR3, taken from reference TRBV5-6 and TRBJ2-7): DAGVTQSPTHLIKTRGQQVTLRCSPKSGHDTVSWYQQALGQGPQFIFQYYEEEERQRGNFPDRFSGHQFPNYSSELNVNALLLGDSALYLCASSLGVGEREQYFGPGTRLTVT.

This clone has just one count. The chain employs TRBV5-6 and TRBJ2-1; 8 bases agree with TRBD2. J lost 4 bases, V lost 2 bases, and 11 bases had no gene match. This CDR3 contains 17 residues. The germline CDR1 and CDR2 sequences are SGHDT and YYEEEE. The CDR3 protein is CASSFIYGSGIYNEQFF. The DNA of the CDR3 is TGTGCCAGCAGCTTTATTTACGGTAGCGGGATTTACAATGAGCAGTTCTTC.

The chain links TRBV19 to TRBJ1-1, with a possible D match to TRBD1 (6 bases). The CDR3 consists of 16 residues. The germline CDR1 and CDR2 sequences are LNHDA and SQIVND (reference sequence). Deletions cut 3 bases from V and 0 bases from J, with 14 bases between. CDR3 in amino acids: CASSIRQDQMNTEAFF. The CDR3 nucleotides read TGTGCCAGTAGTATCCGACAGGACCAAATGAACACTGAAGCTTTCTTT.

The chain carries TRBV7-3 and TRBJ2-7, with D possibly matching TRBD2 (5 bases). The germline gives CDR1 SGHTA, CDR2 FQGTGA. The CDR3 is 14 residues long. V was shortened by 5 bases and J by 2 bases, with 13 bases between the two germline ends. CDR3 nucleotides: TGTGCCAGCAGCCCTGGACTGGGAGCCTACGAGCAGTACTTC. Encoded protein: CASSPGLGAYEQYF.

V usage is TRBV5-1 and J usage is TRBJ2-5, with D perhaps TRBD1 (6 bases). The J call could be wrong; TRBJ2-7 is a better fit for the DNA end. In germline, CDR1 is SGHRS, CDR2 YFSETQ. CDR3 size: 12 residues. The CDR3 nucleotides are TGCGCCAGCCGACAGGATCCCTACGAGCAGTACTTC. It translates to CASRQDPYEQYF.

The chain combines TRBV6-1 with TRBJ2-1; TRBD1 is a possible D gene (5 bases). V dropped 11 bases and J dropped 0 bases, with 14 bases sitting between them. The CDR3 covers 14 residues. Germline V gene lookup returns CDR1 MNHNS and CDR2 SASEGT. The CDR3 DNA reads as TGTGCCGCAAGACAGCGCGTCTCCTACAATGAGCAGTTCTTC. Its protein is CAARQRVSYNEQFF.

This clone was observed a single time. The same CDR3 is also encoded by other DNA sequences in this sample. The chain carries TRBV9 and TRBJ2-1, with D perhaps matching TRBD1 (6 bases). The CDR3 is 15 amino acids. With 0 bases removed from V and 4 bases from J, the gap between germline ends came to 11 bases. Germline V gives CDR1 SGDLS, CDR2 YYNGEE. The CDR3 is CASSVAGQAYNEQFF. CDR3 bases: TGTGCCAGCAGCGTAGCGGGACAAGCTTACAATGAGCAGTTCTTC.

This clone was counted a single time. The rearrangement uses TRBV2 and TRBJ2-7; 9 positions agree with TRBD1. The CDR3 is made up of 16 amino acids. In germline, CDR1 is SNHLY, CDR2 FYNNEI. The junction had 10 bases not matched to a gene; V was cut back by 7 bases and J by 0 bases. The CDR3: CASNRDRAAPSYEQYF. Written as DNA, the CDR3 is TGTGCCAGCAATCGGGACAGGGCCGCACCCTCCTACGAGCAGTACTTC.

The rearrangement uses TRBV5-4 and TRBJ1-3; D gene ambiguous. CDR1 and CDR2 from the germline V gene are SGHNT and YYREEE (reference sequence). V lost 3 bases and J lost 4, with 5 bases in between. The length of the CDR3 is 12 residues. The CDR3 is CASSSEGNTIYF. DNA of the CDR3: TGTGCCAGCAGCTCGGAAGGAAACACCATATATTTT.